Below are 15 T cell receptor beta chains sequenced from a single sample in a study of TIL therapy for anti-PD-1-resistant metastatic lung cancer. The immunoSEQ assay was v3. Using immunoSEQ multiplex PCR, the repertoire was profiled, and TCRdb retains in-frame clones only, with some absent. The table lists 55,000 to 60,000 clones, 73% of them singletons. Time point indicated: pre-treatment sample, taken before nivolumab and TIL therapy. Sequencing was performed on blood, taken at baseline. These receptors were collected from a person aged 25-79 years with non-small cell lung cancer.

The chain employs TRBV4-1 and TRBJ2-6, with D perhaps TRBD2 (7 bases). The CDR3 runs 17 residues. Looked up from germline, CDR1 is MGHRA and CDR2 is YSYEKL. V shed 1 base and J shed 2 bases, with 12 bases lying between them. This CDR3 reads CASSQAGGWAGANVLTF. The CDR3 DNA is TGCGCCAGCAGCCAAGCGGGGGGCTGGGCTGGGGCCAACGTCCTGACTTTC.

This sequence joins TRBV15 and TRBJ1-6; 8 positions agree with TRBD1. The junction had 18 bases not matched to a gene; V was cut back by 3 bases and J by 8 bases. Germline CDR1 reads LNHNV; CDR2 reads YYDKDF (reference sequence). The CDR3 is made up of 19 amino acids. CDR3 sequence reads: CATSSRVPGQVGRDSPLHF. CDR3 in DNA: TGTGCCACCAGCAGTAGAGTACCGGGACAGGTGGGACGGGATTCACCCCTCCACTTT.

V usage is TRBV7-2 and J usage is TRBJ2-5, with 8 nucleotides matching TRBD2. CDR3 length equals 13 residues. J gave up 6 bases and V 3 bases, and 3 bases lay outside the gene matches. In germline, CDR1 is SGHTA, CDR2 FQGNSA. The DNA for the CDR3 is TGTGCCAGCAGCTTGGGACTAGGGAAGACCCAGTACTTC. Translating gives CASSLGLGKTQYF.

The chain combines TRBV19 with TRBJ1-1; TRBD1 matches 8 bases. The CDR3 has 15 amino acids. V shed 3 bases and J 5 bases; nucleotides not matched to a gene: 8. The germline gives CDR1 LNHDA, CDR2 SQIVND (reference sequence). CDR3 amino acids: CASSMPRTGNTEAFF. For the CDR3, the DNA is TGTGCCAGTAGTATGCCCAGGACAGGGAATACTGAAGCTTTCTTT.

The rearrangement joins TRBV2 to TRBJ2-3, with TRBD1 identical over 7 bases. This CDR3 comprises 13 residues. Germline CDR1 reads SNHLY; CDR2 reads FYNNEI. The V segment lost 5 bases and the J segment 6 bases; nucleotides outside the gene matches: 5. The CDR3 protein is CASSSGTVDTQYF. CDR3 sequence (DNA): TGTGCCAGCAGTTCCGGGACAGTCGATACGCAGTATTTT. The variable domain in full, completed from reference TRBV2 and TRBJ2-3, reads EPEVTQTPSHQVTQMGQEVILRCVPISNHLYFYWYRQILGQKVEFLVSFYNNEISEKSEIFDDQFSVERPDGSNFTLKIRSTKLEDSAMYFCASSSGTVDTQYFGPGTRLTVL.

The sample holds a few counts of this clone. CDR3 in DNA: TGTGCCACCACTCGGGGGACAGGGGGATTTGGGGCTAATGAAAAACTGTTTTTT. It translates to CATTRGTGGFGANEKLFF. This chain connects TRBV28 to TRBJ1-4; TRBD1 matches at 11 bases. This CDR3 is 18 amino acids long. Germline V CDR1 and CDR2: MDHEN, SYDVKM. J lost 3 bases, V lost 10 bases, and 16 bases had no gene match.

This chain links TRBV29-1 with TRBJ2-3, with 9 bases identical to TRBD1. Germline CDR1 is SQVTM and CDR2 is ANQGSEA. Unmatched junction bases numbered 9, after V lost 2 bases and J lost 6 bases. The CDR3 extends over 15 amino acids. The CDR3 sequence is CSVEPGTGSTDTQYF. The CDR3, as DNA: TGCAGCGTTGAACCCGGGACAGGGTCGACGGATACGCAGTATTTT.

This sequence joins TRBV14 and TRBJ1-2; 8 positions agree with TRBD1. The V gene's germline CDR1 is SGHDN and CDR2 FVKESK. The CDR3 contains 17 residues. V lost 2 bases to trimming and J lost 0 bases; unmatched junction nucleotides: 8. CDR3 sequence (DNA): TGTGCCAGCAGCCAACGGCAGGGGGCCTTTACTAACTATGGCTACACCTTC. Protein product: CASSQRQGAFTNYGYTF.

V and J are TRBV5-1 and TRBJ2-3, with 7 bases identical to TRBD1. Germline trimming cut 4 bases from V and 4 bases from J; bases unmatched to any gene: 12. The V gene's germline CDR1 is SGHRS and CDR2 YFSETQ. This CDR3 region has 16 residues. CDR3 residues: CASSPWIEGAADTQYF. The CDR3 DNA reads TGCGCCAGCAGCCCGTGGATAGAGGGGGCGGCAGATACGCAGTATTTT.

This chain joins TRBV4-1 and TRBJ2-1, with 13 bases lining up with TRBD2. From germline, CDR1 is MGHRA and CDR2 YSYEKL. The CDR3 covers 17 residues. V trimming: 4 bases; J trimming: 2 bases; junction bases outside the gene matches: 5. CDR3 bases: TGCGCCAGCAGCCTATTTGGACTAGCGGGGGCCTACAATGAGCAGTTCTTC. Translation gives CASSLFGLAGAYNEQFF.

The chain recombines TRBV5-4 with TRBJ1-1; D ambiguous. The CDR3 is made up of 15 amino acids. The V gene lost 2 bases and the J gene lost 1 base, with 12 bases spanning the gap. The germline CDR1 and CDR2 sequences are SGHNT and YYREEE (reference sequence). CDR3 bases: TGTGCCAGCAGCTTTGGGCGGCCAGCGAACACTGAAGCTTTCTTT. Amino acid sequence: CASSFGRPANTEAFF.

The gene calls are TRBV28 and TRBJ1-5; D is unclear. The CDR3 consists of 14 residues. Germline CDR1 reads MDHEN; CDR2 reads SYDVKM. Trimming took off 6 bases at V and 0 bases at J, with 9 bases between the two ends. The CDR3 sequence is CASREELSNQPQHF. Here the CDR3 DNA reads TGTGCCAGCAGGGAGGAACTTAGCAATCAGCCCCAGCATTTT. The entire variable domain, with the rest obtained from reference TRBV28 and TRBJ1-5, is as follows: DVKVTQSSRYLVKRTGEKVFLECVQDMDHENMFWYRQDPGLGLRLIYFSYDVKMKEKGDIPEGYSVSREKKERFSLILESASTNQTSMYLCASREELSNQPQHFGDGTRLSIL.

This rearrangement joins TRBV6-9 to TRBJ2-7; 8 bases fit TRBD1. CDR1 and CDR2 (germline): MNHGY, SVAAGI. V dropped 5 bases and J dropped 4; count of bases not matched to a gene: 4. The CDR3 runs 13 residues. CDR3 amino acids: CASSLRGRYEQYF. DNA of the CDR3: TGTGCCAGCAGTCTCAGGGGGCGATACGAGCAGTACTTC.

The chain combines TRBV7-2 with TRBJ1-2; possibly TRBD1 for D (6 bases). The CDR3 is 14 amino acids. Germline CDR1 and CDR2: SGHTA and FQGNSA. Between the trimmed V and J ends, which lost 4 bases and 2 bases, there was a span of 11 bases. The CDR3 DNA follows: TGTGCCAGCAGCTCGGACAGCTGGAACTATGGCTACACCTTC. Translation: CASSSDSWNYGYTF.

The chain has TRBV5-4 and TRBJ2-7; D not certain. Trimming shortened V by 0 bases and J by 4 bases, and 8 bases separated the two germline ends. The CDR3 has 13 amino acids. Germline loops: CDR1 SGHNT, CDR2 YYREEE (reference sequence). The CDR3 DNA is TGTGCCAGCAGCTTGGGGGAACCTTACGAGCAGTACTTC. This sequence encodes CASSLGEPYEQYF.